Listed below are T cell receptor beta chains from one sample, sequenced in a study of blood T cell repertoires in COVID-19. The table came from immunoSEQ multiplex PCR; TCRdb's copy has only in-frame clones and leaves some out. The sample shows some 150,000 clones, approximately 84% of them seen only once. Sample: peripheral blood. These receptors all come from a man aged 40-49 years with acute or convalescent COVID-19. The CDR3 runs from the conserved cysteine through the conserved F or W. The D gene is left open where the match is weak. Some rows have no size entry. The others give once, few or many, or a class for an expanded clone.

V: TRBV4-2; D: NA; size: NA; J: TRBJ2-7; DNA: TGTGCCAGCAGCCAAGATTGGCAGGGTGGGGAGCAGTACTTC; CDR3: CASSQDWQGGEQYF
V: TRBV5-5; D: NA; size: NA; J: TRBJ1-4; DNA: TGTGCCAGCAGCCCGGGGGGCAATGAAAAACTGTTTTTT; CDR3: CASSPGGNEKLFF
V: TRBV30; D: TRBD2; size: once; J: TRBJ2-3; DNA: TGTGCCTGGAGGGTTATGGTAGCGGGGGGGGACGAGACAGATACGCAGTATTTT; CDR3: CAWRVMVAGGDETDTQYF
V: TRBV28; D: NA; size: NA; J: TRBJ1-5; DNA: TGTGCCAGCAGTCCTCTCCGGGGACAACCTTTAAATCAGCCCCAGCATTTT; CDR3: CASSPLRGQPLNQPQHF
V: TRBV7-2; D: TRBD1; size: NA; J: TRBJ1-5; DNA: TGTGCCAGCAGCCGGACAGGGATCGGTCAGCCCCAGCATTTT; CDR3: CASSRTGIGQPQHF
V: TRBV7-9; D: NA; size: NA; J: TRBJ2-5; DNA: TGTGCCAGCAGCTTAGTTGGGGGGCAAGAGACCCAGTACTTC; CDR3: CASSLVGGQETQYF
V: TRBV29-1; D: TRBD1; size: NA; J: TRBJ1-2; DNA: TGCAGCGTTGGGGGACAGGGAGAAGGTCGGAACTATGGCTACACCTTC; CDR3: CSVGGQGEGRNYGYTF
V: TRBV5-1; D: NA; size: NA; J: TRBJ2-7; DNA: TGCGCCAGCGCCACGAGGGGACCGGGGGGCGGGACATACGAGCAGTACTTC; CDR3: CASATRGPGGGTYEQYF
V: TRBV2; D: NA; size: few; J: TRBJ1-5; DNA: TGTGCCAGCAGTGACGACAGGAATCAGCCCCAGCATTTT; CDR3: CASSDDRNQPQHF
V: TRBV24-1; D: NA; size: NA; J: TRBJ2-5; DNA: TGTGCCACCAGTGATTGGCAGGCCGAGACCCAGTACTTC; CDR3: CATSDWQAETQYF